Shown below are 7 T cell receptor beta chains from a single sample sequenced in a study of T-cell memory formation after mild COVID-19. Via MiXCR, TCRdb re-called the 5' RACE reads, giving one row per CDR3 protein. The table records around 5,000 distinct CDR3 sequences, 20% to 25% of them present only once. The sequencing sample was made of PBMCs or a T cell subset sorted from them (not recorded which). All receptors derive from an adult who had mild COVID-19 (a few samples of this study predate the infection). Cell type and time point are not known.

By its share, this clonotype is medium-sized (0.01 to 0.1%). CDR3 sequence: CASTPYGDQVQAFF. Written as DNA, the CDR3 is TGTGCCAGTACCCCTTATGGGGACCAAGTTCAGGCTTTCTTT. This chain uses TRBV19 with TRBJ1-1, with D perhaps matching TRBD1 (5 bases). CDR1 is LNHDA and CDR2 is SQIVND in the germline V gene (reference sequence). V was shortened by 7 bases and J by 11 bases, with 23 bases between the two germline ends. This CDR3 has 14 residues.

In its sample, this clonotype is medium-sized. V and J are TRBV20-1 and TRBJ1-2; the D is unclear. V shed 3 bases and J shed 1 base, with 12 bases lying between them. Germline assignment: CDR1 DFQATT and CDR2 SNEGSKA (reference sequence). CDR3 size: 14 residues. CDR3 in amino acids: CSASLAGGNYGYTF. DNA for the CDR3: TGCAGTGCTAGCCTGGCGGGTGGTAACTATGGCTACACCTTC.

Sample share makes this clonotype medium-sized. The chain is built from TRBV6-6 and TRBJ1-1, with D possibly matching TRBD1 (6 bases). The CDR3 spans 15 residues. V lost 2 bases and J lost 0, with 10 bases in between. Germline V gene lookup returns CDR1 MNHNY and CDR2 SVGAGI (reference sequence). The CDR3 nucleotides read TGTGCCAGCAGTTACCCGACAGGAATGAACACTGAAGCTTTCTTT. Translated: CASSYPTGMNTEAFF.

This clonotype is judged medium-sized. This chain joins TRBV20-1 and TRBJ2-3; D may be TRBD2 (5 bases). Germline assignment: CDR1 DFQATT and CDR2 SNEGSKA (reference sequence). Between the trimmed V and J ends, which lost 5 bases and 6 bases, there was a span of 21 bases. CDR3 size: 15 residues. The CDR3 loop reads CSAPNYEGNPDTQYF. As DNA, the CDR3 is TGCAGTGCTCCGAACTATGAGGGCAACCCGGATACGCAGTATTTT.

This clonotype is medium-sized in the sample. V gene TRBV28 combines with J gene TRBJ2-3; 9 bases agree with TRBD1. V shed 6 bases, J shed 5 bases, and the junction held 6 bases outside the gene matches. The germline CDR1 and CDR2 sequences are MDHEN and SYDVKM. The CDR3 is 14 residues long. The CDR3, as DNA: TGTGCCAGCAGCCTTTACAGGGGGCAAGATACGCAGTATTTT. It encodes CASSLYRGQDTQYF.

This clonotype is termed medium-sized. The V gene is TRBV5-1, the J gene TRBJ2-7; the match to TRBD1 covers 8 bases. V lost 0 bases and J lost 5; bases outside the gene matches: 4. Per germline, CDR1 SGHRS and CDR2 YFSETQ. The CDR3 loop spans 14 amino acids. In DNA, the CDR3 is TGCGCCAGCAGCTTGGCGACAGGGGTCGACGAGCAGTACTTC. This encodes CASSLATGVDEQYF. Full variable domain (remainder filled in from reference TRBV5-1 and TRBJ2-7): KAGVTQTPRYLIKTRGQQVTLSCSPISGHRSVSWYQQTPGQGLQFLFEYFSETQRNKGNFPGRFSGRQFSNSRSEMNVSTLELGDSALYLCASSLATGVDEQYFGPGTRLTVT.

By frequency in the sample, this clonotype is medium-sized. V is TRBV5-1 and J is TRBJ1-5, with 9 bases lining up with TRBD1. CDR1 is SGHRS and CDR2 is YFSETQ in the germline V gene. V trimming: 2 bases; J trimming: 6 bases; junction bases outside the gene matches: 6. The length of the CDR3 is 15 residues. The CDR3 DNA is TGCGCCAGCAGCTTACAGGGGGCCTCAGGTCAGCCCCAGCATTTT. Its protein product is CASSLQGASGQPQHF.